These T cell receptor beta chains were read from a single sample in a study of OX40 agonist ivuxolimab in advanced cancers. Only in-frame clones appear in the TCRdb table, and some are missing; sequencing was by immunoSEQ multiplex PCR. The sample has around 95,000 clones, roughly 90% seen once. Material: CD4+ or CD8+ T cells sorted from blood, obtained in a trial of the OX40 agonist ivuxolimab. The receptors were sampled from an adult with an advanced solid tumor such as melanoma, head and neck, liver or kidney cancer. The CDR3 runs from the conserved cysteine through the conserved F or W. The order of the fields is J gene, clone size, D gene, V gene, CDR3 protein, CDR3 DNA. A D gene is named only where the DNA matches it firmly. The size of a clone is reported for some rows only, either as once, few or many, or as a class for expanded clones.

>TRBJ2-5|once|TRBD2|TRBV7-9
CASSSGTFETQYF
TGTGCCAGCAGCAGCGGGACTTTTGAGACCCAGTACTTC
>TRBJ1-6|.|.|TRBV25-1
CAVGGPNNSPLHF
TGTGCCGTCGGGGGGCCCAATAATTCACCCCTCCACTTT
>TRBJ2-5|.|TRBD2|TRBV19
CASSIMGRVAETQYF
TGTGCCAGTAGTATAATGGGGAGGGTGGCAGAGACCCAGTACTTC
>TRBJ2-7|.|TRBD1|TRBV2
CAKRTGGDEQYF
TGTGCCAAACGGACAGGGGGCGACGAGCAGTACTTC
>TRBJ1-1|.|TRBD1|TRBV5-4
CASSFSGGVRNTEAFF
TGTGCCAGCAGCTTTTCAGGGGGCGTGAGAAACACTGAAGCTTTCTTT
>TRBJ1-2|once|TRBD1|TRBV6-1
CASSSGQGHGYTF
TGTGCCAGCAGCTCCGGACAGGGACATGGCTACACCTTC
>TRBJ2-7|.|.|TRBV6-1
CASSGGGAGSEQYF
TGTGCCAGCAGTGGAGGGGGGGCGGGCTCCGAGCAGTACTTC
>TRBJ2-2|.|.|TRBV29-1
CSVGIGVTGELFF
TGCAGCGTTGGCATCGGTGTCACCGGGGAGCTGTTTTTT
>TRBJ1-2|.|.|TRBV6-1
CASSLDGENGYTF
TGTGCCAGCTCCCTGGACGGAGAAAATGGCTACACCTTC
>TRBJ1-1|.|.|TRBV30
CAWSLPTGGRTEAFF
TGTGCCTGGAGCCTCCCGACCGGGGGACGAACTGAAGCTTTCTTT
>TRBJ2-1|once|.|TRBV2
CASSRSGASSYNEQFF
TGTGCCAGCAGCCGCTCAGGGGCCAGCTCCTACAATGAGCAGTTCTTC
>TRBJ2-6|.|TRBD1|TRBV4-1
CASSPGGQGASGANVLTF
TGCGCCAGCAGCCCTGGGGGACAGGGAGCCTCTGGGGCCAACGTCCTGACTTTC
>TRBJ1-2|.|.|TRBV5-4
CASSLGTANYGYTF
TGTGCCAGCAGCTTGGGGACTGCAAACTATGGCTACACCTTC
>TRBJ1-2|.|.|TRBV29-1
CSVGKAANYGYTF
TGCAGCGTGGGGAAGGCAGCTAACTATGGCTACACCTTC
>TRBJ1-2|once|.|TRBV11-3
CASSLSGHPGHGYTF
TGTGCCAGCAGCTTATCGGGACACCCCGGACATGGCTACACCTTC
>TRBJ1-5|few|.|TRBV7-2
CASSPGRSNQPQHF
TGTGCCAGCAGCCCAGGACGGAGCAATCAGCCCCAGCATTTT
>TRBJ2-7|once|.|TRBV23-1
CASSHSRVYEQYF
TGCGCCAGCAGTCACTCGCGAGTTTACGAGCAGTACTTC
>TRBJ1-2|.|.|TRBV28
CASSFGGNYGYTF
TGTGCCAGCAGTTTCGGGGGTAACTATGGCTACACCTTC
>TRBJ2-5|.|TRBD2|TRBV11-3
CASSRSVAGGGETQYF
TGTGCCAGCAGCCGCTCGGTAGCGGGGGGAGGGGAGACCCAGTACTTC
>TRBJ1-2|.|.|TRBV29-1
CSVEVTGYGYTF
TGCAGCGTTGAAGTAACAGGATATGGCTACACCTTC
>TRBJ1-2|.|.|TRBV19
CASSIAEEFGYTF
TGTGCCAGTAGTATAGCGGAGGAATTCGGCTACACCTTC
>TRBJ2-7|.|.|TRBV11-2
CASSYRASGGGLFYEQYF
TGTGCCAGCAGCTACAGAGCGAGCGGCGGGGGCCTCTTCTACGAGCAGTACTTC
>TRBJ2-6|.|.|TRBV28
CASSLGAPGANVLTF
TGTGCCAGCAGTTTGGGGGCCCCGGGGGCCAACGTCCTGACTTTC
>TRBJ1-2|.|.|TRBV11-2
CASSLGSGFGGYTF
TGTGCCAGCAGCTTAGGTTCGGGGTTCGGTGGCTACACCTTC
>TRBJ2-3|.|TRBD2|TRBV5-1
CASSLTSGDTQYF
TGCGCCAGCAGCTTGACTAGCGGAGATACGCAGTATTTT
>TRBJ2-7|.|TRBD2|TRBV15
CATSRDRGGLNEQYF
TGTGCCACCAGCAGAGATCGGGGGGGGCTGAACGAGCAGTACTTC
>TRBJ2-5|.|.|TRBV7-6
CASSLLATGREVMETQYF
TGTGCCAGCAGCTTACTGGCTACCGGCAGGGAAGTTATGGAGACCCAGTACTTC
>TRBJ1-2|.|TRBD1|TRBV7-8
CASSLGYDRAQGYTF
TGTGCCAGCAGCTTGGGTTACGACAGGGCGCAAGGCTACACCTTC
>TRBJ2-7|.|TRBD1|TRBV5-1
CASSRDRGFNEQYF
TGCGCCAGCAGCAGAGACAGGGGGTTCAACGAGCAGTACTTC
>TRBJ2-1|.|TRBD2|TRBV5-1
CASSKVRGLAYEQFF
TGCGCCAGCAGTAAGGTCCGGGGACTAGCTTATGAGCAGTTCTTC
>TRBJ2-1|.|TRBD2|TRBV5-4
CASSALGGRRLNEQFF
TGTGCCAGCAGCGCGCTAGGCGGGAGGAGGTTAAATGAGCAGTTCTTC
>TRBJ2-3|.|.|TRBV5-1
CASSLRDSTDTQYF
TGCGCCAGCAGCTTGAGGGACAGCACAGATACGCAGTATTTT
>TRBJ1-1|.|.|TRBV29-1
CSVEDRWGGTEAFF
TGCAGCGTTGAAGATCGGTGGGGTGGCACTGAAGCTTTCTTT
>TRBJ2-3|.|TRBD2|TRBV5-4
CASSLFRGGGTDTQYF
TGTGCCAGCAGCTTGTTTCGCGGGGGGGGCACAGATACGCAGTATTTT
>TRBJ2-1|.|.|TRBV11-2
CASSLLGRTSYNEQFF
TGTGCCAGCAGCTTACTGGGCAGAACCTCCTACAATGAGCAGTTCTTC
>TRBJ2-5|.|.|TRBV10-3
CAISESRTYQETQYF
TGTGCCATCAGTGAGTCTAGGACGTACCAAGAGACCCAGTACTTC
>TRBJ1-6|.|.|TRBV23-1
CASSQWRHCNSPLHF
TGCGCCAGCAGTCAATGGAGACACTGTAATTCACCCCTCCACTTT
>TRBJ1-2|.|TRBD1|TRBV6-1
CASSGDRGLDGYTF
TGTGCCAGCAGTGGGGACAGGGGGTTGGATGGCTACACCTTC
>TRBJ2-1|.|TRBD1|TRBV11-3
CASSLAGQVHNEQFF
TGTGCCAGCAGCTTAGCGGGACAGGTTCACAATGAGCAGTTCTTC
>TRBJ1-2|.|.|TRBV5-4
CASSLDRVNYGYTF
TGTGCCAGCAGCTTGGACCGCGTTAACTATGGCTACACCTTC
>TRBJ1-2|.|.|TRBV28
CASSLPLDSSNYGYTF
TGTGCCAGCAGTTTACCCCTTGACAGCTCCAACTATGGCTACACCTTC
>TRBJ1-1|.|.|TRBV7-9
CASSLEGTGGTEAFF
TGTGCCAGCAGCTTAGAGGGCACCGGAGGCACTGAAGCTTTCTTT
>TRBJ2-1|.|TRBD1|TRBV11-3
CASSEWDRGVNEQFF
TGTGCCAGCAGCGAATGGGACAGGGGTGTTAATGAGCAGTTCTTC
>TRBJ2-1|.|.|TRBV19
CASREGARGEFF
TGTGCCAGTAGGGAGGGAGCGCGGGGTGAGTTCTTC
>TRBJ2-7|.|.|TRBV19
CASSPTFLYEQYF
TGTGCCAGTAGTCCTACTTTTCTCTACGAGCAGTACTTC
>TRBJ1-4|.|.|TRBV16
CASSQSGQLLGKLFF
TGTGCCAGCAGCCAATCCGGACAGTTGTTGGGAAAACTGTTTTTT
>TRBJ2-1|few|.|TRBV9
CASSVGYGPRYNEQFF
TGTGCCAGCAGCGTAGGGTACGGACCCCGCTACAATGAGCAGTTCTTC
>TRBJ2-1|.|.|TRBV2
CASRDPGAVDQGNEQFF
TGTGCCAGCAGAGACCCCGGGGCTGTGGATCAAGGCAATGAGCAGTTCTTC
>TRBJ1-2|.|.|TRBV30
CAWSWGSNEGYTF
TGTGCCTGGAGTTGGGGCTCAAATGAAGGCTACACCTTC
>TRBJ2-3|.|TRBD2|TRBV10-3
CAISAYSGGITDTQYF
TGTGCCATCAGTGCCTATAGCGGGGGTATCACAGATACGCAGTATTTT
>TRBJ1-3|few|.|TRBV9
CASSGSRESGNTIYF
TGTGCCAGCAGCGGAAGCCGGGAGAGTGGAAACACCATATATTTT
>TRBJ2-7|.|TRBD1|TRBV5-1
CASTFWDRAEQYF
TGCGCCAGCACCTTCTGGGACAGGGCCGAGCAGTACTTC
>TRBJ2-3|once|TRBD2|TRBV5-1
CASSFGGGKTTDTQYF
TGCGCCAGCAGCTTTGGCGGGGGAAAAACCACAGATACGCAGTATTTT